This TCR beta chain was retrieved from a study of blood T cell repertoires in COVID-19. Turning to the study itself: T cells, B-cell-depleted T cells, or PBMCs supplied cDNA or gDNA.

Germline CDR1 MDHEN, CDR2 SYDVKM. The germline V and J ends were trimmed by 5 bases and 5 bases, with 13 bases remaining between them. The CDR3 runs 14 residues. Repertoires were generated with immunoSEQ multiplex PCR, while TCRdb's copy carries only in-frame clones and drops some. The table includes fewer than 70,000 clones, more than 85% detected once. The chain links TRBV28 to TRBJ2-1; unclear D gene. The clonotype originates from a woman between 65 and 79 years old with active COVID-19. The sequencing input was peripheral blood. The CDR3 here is CASSRPGKHNEQFF. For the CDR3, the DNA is TGTGCCAGCAGTCGGCCAGGTAAACACAATGAGCAGTTCTTC.